This entry is about one T cell receptor beta chain. What it recognizes is unknown. This sample stems from a study of OX40 agonist ivuxolimab in advanced cancers. In the study overall: Recorded diagnoses for dose-escalation patients were hepatocellular carcinoma, melanoma, renal cell or head and neck cancer. Findings and limits, study-wide: There were also nonresponders showing low normalized T-cell clonal expansion.

V was shortened by 6 bases and J by 3 bases, with 15 bases between the two germline ends. Germline values: CDR1 SNHLY, CDR2 FYNNEI. CDR3 size: 15 residues. Some clones are missing from TCRdb's copy, which holds only in-frame ones; the method was immunoSEQ multiplex PCR. The table shows some 89,000 clones, with around four fifths occurring only once. This receptor was identified in an adult with an advanced solid tumor such as melanoma, head and neck, liver or kidney cancer. The chain combines TRBV2 with TRBJ1-3; TRBD1 might be the D (6 bases). The material was CD4+ or CD8+ T cells sorted from blood, obtained in a trial of the OX40 agonist ivuxolimab. This CDR3 reads CASRAGGEFGNTIYF. The DNA for the CDR3 is TGTGCCAGCAGGGCGGGGGGCGAATTTGGAAACACCATATATTTT.